The 32 T cell receptor beta chains reported below all come from one sample, sequenced in a study of cytomegalovirus exposure and HLA in healthy donors. Primers included in the PCR were 60 Vbeta and 13 Jbeta primers. Assay used: immunoSEQ multiplex PCR; TCRdb lists only in-frame clones, some missing. The sample carries around 260,000 clones, around 80% recorded once. Sequenced material: PBMCs. These receptor sequences come from a girl aged 2 to 9 in good health and CMV-seronegative.

The V and J genes are TRBV6-1 and TRBJ2-3; 10 bases match TRBD1. The CDR3 sequence is 14 residues long. After removal of 4 bases from V and 3 bases from J, the junction contained 1 base not matched to a gene. CDR1 and CDR2 (germline): MNHNS, SASEGT. The CDR3 sequence: CASSVGQGTDTQYF. The CDR3, as DNA: TGTGCCAGCAGTGTGGGACAGGGGACAGATACGCAGTATTTT.

This chain connects TRBV7-9 to TRBJ2-3; D unclear. There are 15 residues in the CDR3. V lost 4 bases and J lost 2, with 13 bases in between. CDR1 and CDR2 from the germline V gene are SEHNR and FQNEAQ (reference sequence). The CDR3 sequence is CASSSPLYDTDTQYF. The CDR3 region has the DNA TGTGCCAGCAGCTCCCCCCTCTATGACACAGATACGCAGTATTTT.

Comments on this clone: The junction differs from germline at one of its ends, possibly a read error. This rearrangement joins TRBV10-3 to TRBJ2-2, with D perhaps matching TRBD2 (5 bases). CDR3 size: 15 residues. Germline V gene sequence: CDR1 ENHRY, CDR2 SYGVKD. The CDR3 loop reads CAISESTQYTGELLF. CDR3 DNA sequence: TGTGCCATCAGTGAGTCGACACAGTACACCGGGGAGCTGCTTTTT.

The chain joins TRBV30 to TRBJ2-1, with a tentative D call TRBD2 (6 bases). The germline V gene has CDR1 GTSNPN and CDR2 SVGIG (reference sequence). This CDR3 is 14 amino acids long. V lost 0 bases to trimming and J lost 11 bases, with 17 bases between them. This CDR3 reads CAWSVGVREYQQFF. CDR3 in DNA: TGTGCCTGGAGTGTAGGGGTACGGGAGTATCAGCAGTTCTTC.

This clone was picked up a small number of times. The chain recombines TRBV28 with TRBJ1-1; weak D call: TRBD1 (5 bases). The CDR3 spans 14 residues. Trimming shortened V by 2 bases and J by 2 bases, and 9 bases separated the two germline ends. Germline assignment: CDR1 MDHEN and CDR2 SYDVKM. Written as DNA, the CDR3 is TGTGCCAGCAGTTTAGGGGGGAGTAACACTGAAGCTTTCTTT. Translation gives CASSLGGSNTEAFF.

This clone occurred once. The chain recombines TRBV11-1 with TRBJ2-7; 11 bases map to TRBD1. This CDR3 spans 17 amino acids. Unmatched junction bases numbered 11, after V lost 5 bases and J lost 2 bases. The germline CDR1 and CDR2 sequences are SGHAT and FQDESV (reference sequence). CDR3 sequence reads: CASSPIGMGQGAYEQYF. CDR3 nucleotide sequence: TGTGCCAGCAGCCCAATAGGTATGGGACAGGGGGCCTACGAGCAGTACTTC.

This clone was seen a few times. The V call is TRBV6-1, the J call TRBJ2-1; 9 bases are a match to TRBD2. CDR3 size: 17 residues. CDR1 and CDR2 from the germline V gene are MNHNS and SASEGT. The trim removed 3 bases at V and 5 bases at J, leaving 11 bases unmatched. The CDR3 here is CASSEFRLAAPHNEQFF. Here the CDR3 DNA reads TGTGCCAGCAGTGAGTTCCGACTAGCGGCTCCCCACAATGAGCAGTTCTTC.

V gene TRBV5-1 combines with J gene TRBJ2-1, with TRBD2 matching over 8 bases. The CDR3 is made up of 13 amino acids. The V segment lost 5 bases and the J segment 4 bases; nucleotides outside the gene matches: 2. CDR1 SGHRS and CDR2 YFSETQ come from the germline V gene. The CDR3: CASRERGYNEQFF. CDR3 DNA: TGCGCCAGCAGGGAGCGGGGGTACAATGAGCAGTTCTTC.

For this clone: Here the CDR3 omits its conserved ending phenylalanine or tryptophan, so a read error is the likely source. J is TRBJ2-7 and V is TRBV30, with D possibly matching TRBD1 (6 bases). This CDR3 is built from 13 residues. Germline V gives CDR1 GTSNPN, CDR2 SVGIG (reference sequence). Trimming removed 0 bases at V and 3 bases at J, with 9 bases between. CDR3 nucleotide sequence: TGTGCCTGGAGTGTGGGGGACAACTACGAGCAGTACCTC. Its protein is CAWSVGDNYEQYL.

The gene calls are TRBV29-1 and TRBJ2-5; maybe TRBD2 (6 bases). CDR1 is SQVTM, CDR2 ANQGSEA, per germline. The length of the CDR3 is 15 residues. Between the trimmed V and J ends, which lost 3 bases and 5 bases, there was a span of 19 bases. CDR3 loop: CSVDLRGGGVETQYF. In nucleotides, the CDR3 is TGCAGCGTTGATTTGCGGGGTGGAGGTGTGGAGACCCAGTACTTC. The entire variable domain, with the rest obtained from reference TRBV29-1 and TRBJ2-5, is as follows: SAVISQKPSRDICQRGTSLTIQCQVDSQVTMMFWYRQQPGQSLTLIATANQGSEATYESGFVIDKFPISRPNLTFSTLTVSNMSPEDSSIYLCSVDLRGGGVETQYFGPGTRLLVL.

In this sample, this clone turned up once. The CDR3 loop reads CASSLVPEGEAFF. The CDR3 DNA reads as TGTGCCAGCAGCTTAGTTCCGGAGGGTGAAGCTTTCTTT. V is TRBV7-9 and J is TRBJ1-1; the D is unclear. Germline loops: CDR1 SEHNR, CDR2 FQNEAQ (reference sequence). The V gene lost 1 base and the J gene lost 7 bases, with 10 bases spanning the gap. The CDR3 consists of 13 residues. The variable domain in full, with the rest retrieved from reference TRBV7-9 and TRBJ1-1, is DTGVSQNPRHKITKRGQNVTFRCDPISEHNRLYWYRQTLGQGPEFLTYFQNEAQLEKSRLLSDRFSAERPKGSFSTLEIQRTEQGDSAMYLCASSLVPEGEAFFGQGTRLTVV.

This sequence joins TRBV14 and TRBJ1-6; D ambiguous. Trimming took off 0 bases at V and 7 bases at J, with 13 bases between the two ends. The CDR3 totals 16 residues. Germline loops: CDR1 SGHDN, CDR2 FVKESK. CDR3 in amino acids: CASSQERYSSNSPLHF. For the CDR3, the DNA is TGTGCCAGCAGCCAAGAAAGGTACAGCTCCAATTCACCCCTCCACTTT.

The rearrangement uses TRBV19 and TRBJ1-4, with D possibly being TRBD1 (6 bases). The V end lost 4 bases, the J end lost 7 bases, and 13 bases lay between the germline ends. Germline assignment: CDR1 LNHDA and CDR2 SQIVND (reference sequence). The CDR3 has 14 residues. This CDR3 reads CASSKSRGSEKLFF. The CDR3 nucleotides are TGTGCCAGTAGTAAATCCAGGGGATCTGAAAAACTGTTTTTT.

The chain carries TRBV29-1 and TRBJ2-3; the D is unclear. Germline values: CDR1 SQVTM, CDR2 ANQGSEA. CDR3 length: 11 residues. Deletions cut 0 bases from V and 8 bases from J, with 6 bases between. The CDR3 spells CSVEDLGTQYF. CDR3 in DNA: TGCAGCGTTGAAGACCTAGGTACGCAGTATTTT.

The V and J genes are TRBV7-9 and TRBJ2-5; 7 nucleotides agree with TRBD1. The J call could be wrong; TRBJ2-7 is a better fit for the DNA end. Per germline, CDR1 SEHNR and CDR2 FQNEAQ (reference sequence). This CDR3 is built from 15 residues. The CDR3 region is CASSLGGQPPYEQYF. As DNA, the CDR3 is TGTGCCAGCAGCTTAGGGGGACAGCCACCCTACGAGCAGTACTTC.

In DNA, the CDR3 is TGTGCCAGCAGCCCTCCGCCCCACTCGGATACGCAGTATTTT. Amino acid sequence: CASSPPPHSDTQYF. The J gene is TRBJ2-3, the V gene TRBV7-2; D remains unclear. Trimming left V 5 bases short and J 6 bases short, with 15 bases between. The CDR3 length is 14 residues. From germline, CDR1 is SGHTA and CDR2 FQGNSA.

The chain combines TRBV9 with TRBJ2-5, with D unclear. Germline CDR1 is SGDLS and CDR2 is YYNGEE. The CDR3 is 8 residues long. V dropped 10 bases and J dropped 7 bases, with 5 bases sitting between them. This CDR3 reads CAPRTQYF. CDR3 coding DNA: TGTGCCCCCCGGACCCAGTACTTC.

The V gene is TRBV2, the J gene TRBJ2-1, with 11 bases fitting TRBD2. Germline V gene lookup returns CDR1 SNHLY and CDR2 FYNNEI. The CDR3 is 15 residues long. The V segment lost 5 bases and the J segment 9 bases; nucleotides outside the gene matches: 9. This chain's CDR3 is CASSKDSGGALEQFF. DNA of the CDR3: TGTGCCAGCAGTAAAGATAGCGGGGGGGCTCTTGAGCAGTTCTTC.

This chain links TRBV2 with TRBJ1-2; D not resolved. The CDR3 sequence is 13 residues long. The V end was cut by 6 bases, the J end by 0 bases, with 8 bases between. Germline V gene sequence: CDR1 SNHLY, CDR2 FYNNEI. In DNA, the CDR3 is TGTGCCAGCAGCGGACTGGCTAACTATGGCTACACCTTC. This sequence encodes CASSGLANYGYTF.

The chain is built from TRBV7-6 and TRBJ1-6, with D unclear. V lost 2 bases and J 7 bases, leaving 15 bases between the germline ends. The V gene's germline CDR1 is SGHVS and CDR2 FNYEAQ. The CDR3 contains 16 residues. The CDR3 nucleotides are TGTGCCAGCAGCTTATCCGTAACTCCCCAAAATTCACCCCTCCACTTT. Its translation: CASSLSVTPQNSPLHF.

CDR3 loop: CASSPGGRYEQYF. Written as DNA, the CDR3 is TGTGCCAGCAGCCCGGGGGGTAGGTACGAGCAGTACTTC. V and J are TRBV5-4 and TRBJ2-7, with TRBD2 matching over 7 bases. The ends lost 4 bases at V and 4 bases at J; junction bases unmatched: 5. This CDR3 contains 13 residues. The germline V gene has CDR1 SGHNT and CDR2 YYREEE (reference sequence). Supplemented by reference TRBV5-4 and TRBJ2-7, the full variable domain reads ETGVTQSPTHLIKTRGQQVTLRCSSQSGHNTVSWYQQALGQGPQFIFQYYREEENGRGNFPPRFSGLQFPNYSSELNVNALELDDSALYLCASSPGGRYEQYFGPGTRLTVT.

This rearrangement joins TRBV2 to TRBJ2-2, with 10 bases matching TRBD2. V trimming: 5 bases; J trimming: 7 bases; junction bases outside the gene matches: 10. Germline CDR1 SNHLY, CDR2 FYNNEI. The CDR3 covers 16 residues. This chain's CDR3 is CASSQSGRAPDGELFF. As DNA, the CDR3 is TGTGCCAGCAGTCAAAGCGGGAGGGCCCCTGACGGGGAGCTGTTTTTT.

This rearrangement joins TRBV9 to TRBJ2-1; 14 bases match TRBD2. Looked up from germline, CDR1 is SGDLS and CDR2 is YYNGEE. The length of the CDR3 is 17 residues. The V gene end was trimmed by 0 bases and the J gene end by 3 bases; junction bases not matched to a gene: 2. The CDR3 nucleotides are TGTGCCAGCAGCGTAGGCGGACTAGCGGGGGGCTACAATGAGCAGTTCTTC. Translated, it gives CASSVGGLAGGYNEQFF.

The chain recombines TRBV4-1 with TRBJ2-7, with D possibly matching TRBD1 (6 bases). This CDR3 comprises 15 residues. CDR1 and CDR2 from the germline V gene are MGHRA and YSYEKL. Trimming cost V 0 bases and J 2 bases, with 11 bases left between them. The CDR3 region has the DNA TGCGCCAGCAGCCAAGATGGGGGCAGAACCTACGAGCAGTACTTC. Amino acid sequence: CASSQDGGRTYEQYF.

The V call is TRBV27, the J call TRBJ1-6; maybe TRBD1 (6 bases). Germline V gene sequence: CDR1 MNHEY, CDR2 SMNVEV (reference sequence). The CDR3 extends over 14 amino acids. Trimming cost V 4 bases and J 8 bases, with 12 bases left between them. CDR3 DNA: TGTGCCAGCAGTTCGGGGGGGCCTTATTCACCCCTCCACTTT. Translating gives CASSSGGPYSPLHF.

The chain uses TRBV12-5 and TRBJ2-2; D is uncertain. Germline V CDR1 and CDR2: LGHNT, FRNRAP. V lost 8 bases and J lost 6, with 7 bases in between. This CDR3 has 11 residues. Here the CDR3 DNA reads TGTGCTAGTTCCGTCGCCGGGGAGCTGTTTTTT. This encodes CASSVAGELFF.

In this sample, this clone turned up once. The chain recombines TRBV28 with TRBJ1-6; D possibly corresponds to TRBD1 (5 bases). Germline CDR1 is MDHEN and CDR2 is SYDVKM. Trimming removed 2 bases from V and 6 bases from J, with 14 bases in between. This CDR3 comprises 16 residues. DNA of the CDR3: TGTGCCAGCAGTTTAAGCGGGGGGGTACCTAATTCACCCCTCCACTTT. Its translation is CASSLSGGVPNSPLHF.

The CDR3 DNA follows: TGTGCCAGCAGCCAGGCCGGGACAGGGGGCAATGAGCAGTTCTTC. Protein sequence: CASSQAGTGGNEQFF. This chain joins TRBV14 and TRBJ2-1; 11 nucleotides agree with TRBD1. Germline V gene lookup returns CDR1 SGHDN and CDR2 FVKESK. V gave up 3 bases and J gave up 6 bases; unmatched junction bases: 4. CDR3 size: 15 residues.

The chain uses TRBV5-4 and TRBJ1-2; TRBD1 agrees at 8 bases. Trimming at V came to 1 base and at J to 5 bases, leaving 7 bases not matched to a gene. Germline CDR1 is SGHNT and CDR2 is YYREEE (reference sequence). The CDR3 has 15 residues. The CDR3 sequence is CASSLSQGAPYGYTF. CDR3 nucleotides: TGTGCCAGCAGCTTGAGTCAGGGGGCTCCGTATGGCTACACCTTC.

The chain employs TRBV6-5 and TRBJ2-3; 7 nucleotides align to TRBD1. Germline loops: CDR1 MNHEY, CDR2 SVGAGI. The length of the CDR3 is 16 residues. V lost 0 bases and J lost 4; bases outside the gene matches: 7. CDR3 region: CASSYSGDRVSDTQYF. Here the CDR3 DNA reads TGTGCCAGCAGTTACTCGGGCGACAGGGTCTCAGATACGCAGTATTTT.

With respect to this clone: A junction boundary mismatches the germline segment, possibly from a read error. This chain uses TRBV11-2 with TRBJ2-7; 7 bases are a match to TRBD2. Germline V gene sequence: CDR1 SGHAT, CDR2 FQNNGV. The CDR3 loop spans 16 amino acids. The CDR3 DNA follows: TGTGCCAGCAGCTTAGATTTGGCCGGACTAGTTACGAGCAAGCGGTTC. It encodes CASSLDLAGLVTSKRF.

This clone was seen just once. The chain employs TRBV7-9 and TRBJ2-1, with 7 bases identical to TRBD2. The ends lost 6 bases at V and 4 bases at J; junction bases unmatched: 9. CDR3 length: 15 amino acids. Looked up from germline, CDR1 is SEHNR and CDR2 is FQNEAQ (reference sequence). The CDR3 sequence is CASRPRDYQYNEQFF. The CDR3 bases are TGTGCCAGCAGACCCCGGGACTACCAATACAATGAGCAGTTCTTC. Full variable domain (missing parts from reference TRBV7-9 and TRBJ2-1): DTGVSQNPRHKITKRGQNVTFRCDPISEHNRLYWYRQTLGQGPEFLTYFQNEAQLEKSRLLSDRFSAERPKGSFSTLEIQRTEQGDSAMYLCASRPRDYQYNEQFFGPGTRLTVL.